This entry lists 30 T cell receptor beta chains sequenced from one sample in a study of CXCR3-negative and CXCR3-positive naive CD8 T cells. cDNA libraries for TRB were generated by 5' RACE incorporating UMI labels. TCRdb re-called the 5' RACE reads and gives one entry per CDR3 protein, without DNA. In all, the sample yields over 150,000 distinct CDR3 sequences. No cognate antigen is known for these TCRs. The study, taken as a whole, reports: Naive cells positive for CXCR3 carried more hydrophobic TRB CDR3s than CXCR3-negative ones.

What was sequenced was naive CXCR3+ CD8+ T cells from blood. Subset specified: CD45RO-CCR7+CD27+CD95- naive CD8+ T cells expressing CXCR3 (TNR3+). These receptor sequences come from a human donor in good health. Some clones in this sample may be carry-over from other donors' samples.

The gene calls are TRBV25-1 and TRBJ1-4. The CDR3 consists of 12 residues. Germline loops: CDR1 MGHDK, CDR2 SYGVNS. The CDR3 spells CASSEYEEKLFF.

The chain recombines TRBV6-6 with TRBJ2-5; TCRdb calls TRBD2, which cannot be checked without DNA. The germline gives CDR1 MNHNY, CDR2 SVGAGI (reference sequence). This CDR3 has 15 residues. CDR3: CASSYSLAGEETQYF.

This chain links TRBV4-1 with TRBJ2-7; TCRdb indicates TRBD1, and absent DNA this call remains unverified. Germline V gene lookup returns CDR1 MGHRA and CDR2 YSYEKL. The CDR3 length is 15 residues. The CDR3 region is CASSPTTNRAYEQYF.

CDR3 protein: CASTSPEDYGYTF. This chain uses TRBV7-6 with TRBJ1-2. The CDR3 runs to 13 residues. Germline V gene lookup returns CDR1 SGHVS and CDR2 FNYEAQ.

This chain joins TRBV5-4 and TRBJ2-1; without DNA, the TCRdb call of TRBD2 cannot be checked. Germline V lookup: CDR1 SGHNT, CDR2 YYREEE (reference sequence). The CDR3 consists of 15 residues. CDR3 protein: CASSLKGLLYNEQFF.

The J gene is TRBJ1-2, the V gene TRBV6-6; TCRdb lists TRBD1, though no DNA is available to test this call. The CDR3 has 14 amino acids. Germline CDR1 and CDR2: MNHNY and SVGAGI (reference sequence). The CDR3 is CASSYLEGEGGYTF.

This chain's CDR3 is CASSSAGLAGETQYF. The chain is built from TRBV7-3 and TRBJ2-5; lacking DNA, the TRBD2 call made by TCRdb goes unchecked. From germline, CDR1 is SGHTA and CDR2 FQGTGA. The CDR3 sequence is 15 residues long.

V gene TRBV7-9 combines with J gene TRBJ2-7; TCRdb's D call of TRBD1 is untestable without DNA. Germline CDR1 reads SEHNR; CDR2 reads FQNEAQ (reference sequence). The CDR3 contains 17 residues. CDR3 sequence: CASSSPTGTGSGDEQYF.

The chain employs TRBV10-2 and TRBJ2-1; checking the TCRdb D call of TRBD1 is not possible without DNA. The germline gives CDR1 WSHSY, CDR2 SAAADI. CDR3 length equals 15 residues. CDR3 sequence: CASWGDQSSYNEQFF.

The J gene is TRBJ2-7, the V gene TRBV20-1; checking the TCRdb D call of TRBD1 is not possible without DNA. This CDR3 is 15 amino acids long. Germline V gives CDR1 DFQATT, CDR2 SNEGSKA (reference sequence). The CDR3 reads CSASFSETGTYEQYF.

The chain couples TRBV12-3 or TRBV12-4 to TRBJ2-2. This CDR3 is 14 amino acids long. The CDR3 here is CASSPPVGTGELFF.

This CDR3 is CASSLGQLYNEQFF. The V call is TRBV6-2 or TRBV6-3, the J call TRBJ2-1. The germline gives CDR1 MNHEY, CDR2 SVGEGT. The CDR3 totals 14 residues.

The V call is TRBV5-6, the J call TRBJ2-1; the TCRdb D gene call, TRBD2, has no DNA to confirm it. Germline-derived CDR1 and CDR2 are SGHDT and YYEEEE. CDR3 length: 16 residues. CDR3 sequence: CASNLPGLDSYNEQFF.

The rearrangement uses TRBV11-1 and TRBJ2-7; TCRdb reports TRBD1, a call that lacks DNA to check it against. The CDR3 is 14 amino acids. Germline assignment: CDR1 SGHAT and CDR2 FQDESV (reference sequence). The CDR3 here is CASSSSGTGGEQYF.

The CDR3 loop reads CASSPRTGGGYEQYF. The V call is TRBV28, the J call TRBJ2-7; TCRdb's assignment of TRBD1 cannot be checked, as there is no DNA. The CDR3 is 15 amino acids. Germline lookup yields CDR1 MDHEN and CDR2 SYDVKM. Supplemented by reference TRBV28 and TRBJ2-7, the full variable domain reads DVKVTQSSRYLVKRTGEKVFLECVQDMDHENMFWYRQDPGLGLRLIYFSYDVKMKEKGDIPEGYSVSREKKERFSLILESASTNQTSMYLCASSPRTGGGYEQYFGPGTRLTVT.

The chain links TRBV5-5 to TRBJ2-7; the D call of TRBD1 rests on TCRdb alone, since no DNA is present to check it. This CDR3 comprises 14 residues. From germline, CDR1 is SGHKS and CDR2 YYEKEE (reference sequence). The CDR3 is CASSSRDSFYEQYF.

The V call is TRBV12-3 or TRBV12-4, the J call TRBJ1-1. The CDR3 spans 11 residues. CDR3 amino acids: CASSFGPEAFF.

The chain carries TRBV15 and TRBJ1-1; there is no DNA to check the TCRdb D call of TRBD1. Germline CDR1 LNHNV, CDR2 YYDKDF (reference sequence). The CDR3 length is 16 residues. The chain's CDR3 is CATSREGLDRDTEAFF.

The chain combines TRBV7-8 with TRBJ2-3; no DNA is available, so the TRBD1 call from TCRdb remains unchecked. CDR3 length: 14 amino acids. Germline-derived CDR1 and CDR2 are SGHVS and FQNEAQ. The CDR3: CASSLVAGDDTQYF.

The chain uses TRBV11-2 and TRBJ2-5; TCRdb's D call, TRBD1, is unchecked because there is no DNA. The V gene's germline CDR1 is SGHAT and CDR2 FQNNGV. The CDR3 has 19 amino acids. The CDR3 sequence is CASNLRPGVGSGEQETQYF.

This rearrangement joins TRBV20-1 to TRBJ1-5. CDR3 length: 13 residues. Germline loops: CDR1 DFQATT, CDR2 SNEGSKA (reference sequence). The CDR3 sequence is CSAREGVNQPQHF.

The gene calls are TRBV11-2 and TRBJ2-6; TCRdb's assignment of TRBD1 cannot be checked, as there is no DNA. This CDR3 contains 18 residues. Germline CDR1 reads SGHAT; CDR2 reads FQNNGV. This CDR3 is CASSSGAGWLSGANVLTF.

CDR3 amino acids: CASSLAPGFGNQPQHF. This rearrangement joins TRBV5-5 to TRBJ1-5. CDR1 is SGHKS and CDR2 is YYEKEE in the germline V gene (reference sequence). The CDR3 spans 16 residues.

The gene calls are TRBV4-3 and TRBJ2-1. Germline loops: CDR1 LGHNA, CDR2 YSLEER. The CDR3 runs 15 residues. The CDR3: CASSQDRVVYNEQFF.

The CDR3 loop reads CASSIQPPNHYEQYF. V and J are TRBV12-3 or TRBV12-4 and TRBJ2-7. This CDR3 is built from 15 residues.

The chain combines TRBV6-5 with TRBJ2-5; TCRdb returns TRBD1, unconfirmable since there is no DNA. CDR1 and CDR2 (germline): MNHEY, SVGAGI. This CDR3 region has 16 residues. CDR3 amino acids: CASSYSEGGGRETQYF.

The chain carries TRBV28 and TRBJ2-2; absent DNA, TCRdb's TRBD1 call cannot be checked. CDR1 is MDHEN, CDR2 SYDVKM, per germline. The CDR3 length is 17 residues. CDR3 sequence reads: CASSLTSVTGDTGELFF.

This chain connects TRBV20-1 to TRBJ2-1; TCRdb lists TRBD1, though no DNA is available to test this call. This CDR3 spans 13 amino acids. From germline, CDR1 is DFQATT and CDR2 SNEGSKA (reference sequence). CDR3 in amino acids: CSARGQGYNEQFF.

The chain is built from TRBV20-1 and TRBJ2-7; checking the TCRdb D call of TRBD1 is not possible without DNA. The CDR3 contains 13 residues. CDR1 DFQATT and CDR2 SNEGSKA come from the germline V gene (reference sequence). The CDR3: CSASGDRDYEQYF.

CDR3 sequence reads: CASSLSVGDYEQYF. V gene TRBV28 combines with J gene TRBJ2-7; TCRdb's assignment of TRBD1 cannot be checked, as there is no DNA. The CDR3 runs 14 residues. Germline V gives CDR1 MDHEN, CDR2 SYDVKM.